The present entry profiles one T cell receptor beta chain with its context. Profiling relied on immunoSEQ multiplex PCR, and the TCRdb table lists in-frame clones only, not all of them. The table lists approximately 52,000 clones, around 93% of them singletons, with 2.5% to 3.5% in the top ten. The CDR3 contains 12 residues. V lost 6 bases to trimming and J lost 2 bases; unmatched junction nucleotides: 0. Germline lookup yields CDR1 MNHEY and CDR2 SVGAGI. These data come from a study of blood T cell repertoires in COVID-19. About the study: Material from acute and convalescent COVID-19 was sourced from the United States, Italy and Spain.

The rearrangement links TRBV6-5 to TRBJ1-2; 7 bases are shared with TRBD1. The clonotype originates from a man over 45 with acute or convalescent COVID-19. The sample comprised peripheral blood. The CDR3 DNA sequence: TGTGCCAGCAGGACAGGGAACTATGGCTACACCTTC. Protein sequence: CASRTGNYGYTF.